These 13 T cell receptor beta chains came from one sample sequenced in a study of blood T cell repertoires in COVID-19 (dated by TCRdb to the early 2020s). The library relied on the immunoSEQ multiplex PCR assay. In its TCRdb copy, this immuneACCESS table keeps in-frame sequences only and misses some clones. Where compared with another copy, unresolved V genes explain less than half of these, and the others have no known cause. The sample contains more than 95,000 clones, around 80% of them found a single time. Clones ranked in the top ten supply around 4% of the sample. Sequencing was carried out using peripheral blood. The receptor set was obtained from a woman between 45 and 60 years old with acute or convalescent COVID-19.

This clone was counted once. V gene TRBV6-2 or TRBV6-3 combines with J gene TRBJ2-7; no reliable D call. Germline V lookup: CDR1 MNHEY, CDR2 SVGEGT. The V end lost 0 bases, the J end lost 2 bases, and 20 bases lay between the germline ends. CDR3 length equals 18 residues. CDR3 amino acids: CASSYSKYEDIKPYEQYF. In DNA, the CDR3 is TGTGCCAGCAGTTACTCGAAGTACGAGGATATCAAGCCCTACGAGCAGTACTTC.

The J gene is TRBJ2-7, the V gene TRBV6-5; the D gene is possibly TRBD2 (6 bases). Trimming removed 4 bases from V and 2 bases from J, with 15 bases in between. The CDR3 runs 15 residues. CDR1 MNHEY and CDR2 SVGAGI come from the germline V gene. The CDR3 spells CASSWVGGNPYEQYF. The CDR3, as DNA: TGTGCCAGCAGTTGGGTGGGGGGTAACCCCTACGAGCAGTACTTC.

This clone was recorded once. This chain uses TRBV3-1 (or the pseudogene TRBV3-2) with TRBJ2-2; D gene uncertain. Trimming shortened V by 2 bases and J by 4 bases, and 8 bases separated the two germline ends. The CDR3 is 14 amino acids. Germline values: CDR1 LGHDT, CDR2 YNNKEL (reference sequence). The CDR3 DNA reads TGTGCCAGCAGCCAAAGACAAAGCACCGGGGAGCTGTTTTTT. Its translation is CASSQRQSTGELFF.

This clone came up once. The rearrangement uses TRBV7-9 and TRBJ1-1; 7 nucleotides line up with TRBD1. The germline V gene has CDR1 SEHNR and CDR2 FQNEAQ (reference sequence). This CDR3 is built from 14 residues. V was clipped by 0 bases and J by 8 bases; unmatched bases: 6. CDR3 region: CASSLAGQRGEAFF. The CDR3 DNA is TGTGCCAGCAGCTTAGCGGGACAGCGAGGGGAAGCTTTCTTT.

The chain uses TRBV6-5 and TRBJ1-2; TRBD1 might be the D (6 bases). V lost 6 bases and J 4 bases, leaving 15 bases between the germline ends. The CDR3 is 14 amino acids. Germline V gives CDR1 MNHEY, CDR2 SVGAGI. The chain's CDR3 is CASRGASRSYGYTF. The DNA for the CDR3 is TGTGCCAGCAGGGGGGCGAGCAGGTCCTATGGCTACACCTTC.

The J gene is TRBJ2-1, the V gene TRBV11-3; 12 bases agree with TRBD2. This CDR3 spans 14 amino acids. CDR1 and CDR2 (germline): SGHNT, YENEEA. Unmatched junction bases numbered 2, after V lost 3 bases and J lost 8 bases. The chain's CDR3 is CASSFSSGRDEQFF. The CDR3 DNA reads TGTGCCAGCAGCTTTTCTAGCGGGAGGGATGAGCAGTTCTTC. Full variable domain (outside the CDR3, taken from reference TRBV11-3 and TRBJ2-1): EAGVVQSPRYKIIEKKQPVAFWCNPISGHNTLYWYLQNLGQGPELLIRYENEEAVDDSQLPKDRFSAERLKGVDSTLKIQPAELGDSAVYLCASSFSSGRDEQFFGPGTRLTVL.

The chain combines TRBV7-2 with TRBJ2-1; TRBD2 matches 9 bases. This CDR3 comprises 18 residues. Trimming at V came to 2 bases and at J to 1 base, leaving 9 bases not matched to a gene. Looked up from germline, CDR1 is SGHTA and CDR2 is FQGNSA. The CDR3 loop reads CASSLLYQLAGSYNEQFF. The CDR3 DNA reads as TGTGCCAGCAGCTTACTTTACCAGCTAGCGGGGTCCTACAATGAGCAGTTCTTC.

This clone has more than one count but fewer than ten. The gene calls are TRBV12-3 or TRBV12-4 and TRBJ2-7; D is undetermined. Deletions cut 7 bases from V and 0 bases from J, with 10 bases between. The CDR3 covers 13 residues. In DNA, the CDR3 is TGTGCCAGCACCCACAGTGTCTCCTACGAGCAGTACTTC. This translates into CASTHSVSYEQYF.

The V call is TRBV28, the J call TRBJ1-5; 8 positions agree with TRBD1. The CDR3 sequence is 15 residues long. Germline CDR1 MDHEN, CDR2 SYDVKM. With V trimmed by 3 bases and J by 6 bases, 7 bases remained unmatched. The CDR3 bases are TGTGCCAGCAGTTTCTCGCAGGGGGCAACTCAGCCCCAGCATTTT. This sequence encodes CASSFSQGATQPQHF.

This clone has a single count. This rearrangement joins TRBV6-6 to TRBJ2-1; TRBD1 might be the D (7 bases). Germline assignment: CDR1 MNHNY and CDR2 SVGAGI (reference sequence). V was clipped by 2 bases and J by 6 bases, with 17 bases between them. This CDR3 is 16 amino acids long. The CDR3 is CASSYLRQGGFNEQFF. CDR3 coding DNA: TGTGCCAGCAGTTACCTGCGTCAGGGGGGTTTCAATGAGCAGTTCTTC.

The genes are TRBV27 and TRBJ2-1; a possible D gene is TRBD1 (6 bases). The V end was cut by 3 bases, the J end by 0 bases, with 9 bases between. Germline assignment: CDR1 MNHEY and CDR2 SMNVEV (reference sequence). This CDR3 has 15 residues. CDR3 coding DNA: TGTGCCAGCAGTTTGGACAGTAGCTCCTACAATGAGCAGTTCTTC. It yields the protein CASSLDSSSYNEQFF.

This chain links TRBV7-2 with TRBJ2-1, with D maybe TRBD2 (6 bases). The CDR3 has 13 residues. Looked up from germline, CDR1 is SGHTA and CDR2 is FQGNSA. V was cut by 10 bases and J by 7 bases, with 17 bases left in between. CDR3 bases: TGTGCCACCCATCCCGGGAGTGGGAATGAGCAGTTCTTC. This codes for CATHPGSGNEQFF.

The rearrangement links TRBV10-3 to TRBJ2-7; no clear D. Trimming left V 7 bases short and J 1 base short, with 11 bases between. Germline CDR1 is ENHRY and CDR2 is SYGVKD. This CDR3 comprises 13 residues. CDR3 DNA sequence: TGTGCCATCAAACCCCCGGGTTCCTACGAGCAGTACTTC. Its translation is CAIKPPGSYEQYF.